This paragraph reports one T cell receptor (beta chain). Its antigen is not known. A second PCR, run for roughly 7 to 11 cycles, used a sample-barcoded 5' primer plus a J-beta primer mix. TCRdb reanalysed the 5' RACE reads using MiXCR and keeps one entry per CDR3 protein. The profile shows some 860,000 distinct CDR3 sequences, around 50% of them singletons. Trimming removed 5 bases from V and 0 bases from J, with 3 bases in between. Per the germline V gene, CDR1 is SQVTM and CDR2 is ANQGSEA. CDR3 size: 11 residues. This record belongs to a study of blood T cells in healthy people across ages. Study-level findings and limits: Estimated diversity across one million T cells was deemed an underestimate. Naive T cell percentage strongly correlated with TCR beta diversity.

For every donor, a draw yielded around 9.4 milliliters of peripheral blood. The total RNA that was extracted per sample amounted to at least 5 micrograms. The V call is TRBV29-1, the J call TRBJ2-3; D unresolved. The specimen sequenced was blood. This TCR was sampled from a man aged 40-50 years in good health. The CDR3 region is CSVCSTDTQYF. CDR3 DNA sequence: TGCAGCGTTTGTAGCACAGATACGCAGTATTTT.